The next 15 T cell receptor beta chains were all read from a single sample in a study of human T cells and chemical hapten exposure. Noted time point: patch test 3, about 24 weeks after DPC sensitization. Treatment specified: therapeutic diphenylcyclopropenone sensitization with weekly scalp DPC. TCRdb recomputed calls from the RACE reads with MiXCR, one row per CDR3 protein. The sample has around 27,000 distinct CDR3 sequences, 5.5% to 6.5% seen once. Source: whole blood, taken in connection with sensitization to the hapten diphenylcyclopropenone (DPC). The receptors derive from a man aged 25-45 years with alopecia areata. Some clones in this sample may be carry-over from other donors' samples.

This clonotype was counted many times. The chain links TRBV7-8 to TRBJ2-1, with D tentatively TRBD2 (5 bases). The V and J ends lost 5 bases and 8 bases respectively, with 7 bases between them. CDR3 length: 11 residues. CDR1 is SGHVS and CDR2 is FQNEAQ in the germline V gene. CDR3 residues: CASSISDEQFF. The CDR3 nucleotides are TGTGCCAGCAGCATTAGCGATGAGCAGTTCTTC.

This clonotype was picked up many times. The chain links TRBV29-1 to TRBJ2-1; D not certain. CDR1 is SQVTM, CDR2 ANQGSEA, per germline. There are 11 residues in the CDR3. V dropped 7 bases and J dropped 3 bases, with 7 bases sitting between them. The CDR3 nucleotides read TGCAGCGGAGCATTCTACAATGAGCAGTTCTTC. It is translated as CSGAFYNEQFF.

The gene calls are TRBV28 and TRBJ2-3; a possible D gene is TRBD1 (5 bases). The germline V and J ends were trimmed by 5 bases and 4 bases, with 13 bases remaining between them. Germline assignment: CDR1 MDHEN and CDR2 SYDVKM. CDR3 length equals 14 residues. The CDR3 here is CASSALTEPDTQYF. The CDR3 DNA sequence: TGTGCCAGCAGTGCCCTGACAGAACCAGATACGCAGTATTTT.

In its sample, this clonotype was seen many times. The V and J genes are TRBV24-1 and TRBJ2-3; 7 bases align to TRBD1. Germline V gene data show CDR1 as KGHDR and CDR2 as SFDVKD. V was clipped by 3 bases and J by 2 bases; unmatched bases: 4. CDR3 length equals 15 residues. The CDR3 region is CATSDPGQSTDTQYF. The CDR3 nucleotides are TGTGCCACCAGTGATCCGGGACAGTCCACAGATACGCAGTATTTT.

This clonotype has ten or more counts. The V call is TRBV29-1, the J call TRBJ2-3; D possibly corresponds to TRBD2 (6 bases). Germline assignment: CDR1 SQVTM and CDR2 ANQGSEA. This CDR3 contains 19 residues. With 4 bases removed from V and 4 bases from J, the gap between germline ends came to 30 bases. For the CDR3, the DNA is TGCAGCGTTGTGATGCAGTTCACCCTCCTGACGGGAGAGCCAGATACGCAGTATTTT. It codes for CSVVMQFTLLTGEPDTQYF.

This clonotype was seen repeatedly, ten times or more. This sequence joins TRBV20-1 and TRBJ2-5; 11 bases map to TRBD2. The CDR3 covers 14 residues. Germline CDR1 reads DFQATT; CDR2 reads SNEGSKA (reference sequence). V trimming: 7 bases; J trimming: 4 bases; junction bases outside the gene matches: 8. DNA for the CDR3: TGCAGTGTCTCGCTAGCGGGAGGCGGAGAGACCCAGTACTTC. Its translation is CSVSLAGGGETQYF.

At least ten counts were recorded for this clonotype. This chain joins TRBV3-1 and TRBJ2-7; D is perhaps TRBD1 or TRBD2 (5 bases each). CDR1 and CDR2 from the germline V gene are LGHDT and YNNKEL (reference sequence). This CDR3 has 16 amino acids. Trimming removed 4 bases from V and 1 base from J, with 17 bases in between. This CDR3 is CASSRSRDGFSYEQYF. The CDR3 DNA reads TGTGCCAGCAGCCGCAGTAGGGACGGCTTTTCCTACGAGCAGTACTTC.

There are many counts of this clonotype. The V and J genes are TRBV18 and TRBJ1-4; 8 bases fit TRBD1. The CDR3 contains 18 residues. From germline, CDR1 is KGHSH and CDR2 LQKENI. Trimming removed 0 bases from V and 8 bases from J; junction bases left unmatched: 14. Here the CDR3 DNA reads TGTGCCAGCTCACCACCGGGCCAGGGGGCGAACGTTGGGGAAAAACTGTTTTTT. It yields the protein CASSPPGQGANVGEKLFF.

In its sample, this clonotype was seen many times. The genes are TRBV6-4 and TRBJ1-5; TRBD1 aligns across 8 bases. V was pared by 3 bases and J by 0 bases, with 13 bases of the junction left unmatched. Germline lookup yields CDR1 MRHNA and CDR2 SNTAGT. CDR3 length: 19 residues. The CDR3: CASSDWTGPASYSNQPQHF. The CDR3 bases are TGTGCCAGCAGTGATTGGACAGGGCCTGCGTCCTATAGCAATCAGCCCCAGCATTTT.

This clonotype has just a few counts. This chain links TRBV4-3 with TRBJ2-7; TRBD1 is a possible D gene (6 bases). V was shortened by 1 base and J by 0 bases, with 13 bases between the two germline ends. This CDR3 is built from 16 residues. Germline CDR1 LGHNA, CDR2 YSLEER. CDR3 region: CASSQGYKGDSYEQYF. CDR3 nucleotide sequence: TGCGCCAGCAGCCAAGGTTATAAGGGGGACTCCTACGAGCAGTACTTC.

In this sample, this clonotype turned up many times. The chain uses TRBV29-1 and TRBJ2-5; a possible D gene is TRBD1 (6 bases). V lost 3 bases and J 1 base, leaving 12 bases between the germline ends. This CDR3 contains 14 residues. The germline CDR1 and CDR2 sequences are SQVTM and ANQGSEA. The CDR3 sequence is CSVETGSSQETQYF. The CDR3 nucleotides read TGCAGCGTTGAGACAGGTTCTTCCCAAGAGACCCAGTACTTC. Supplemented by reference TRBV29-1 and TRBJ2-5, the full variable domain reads SAVISQKPSRDICQRGTSLTIQCQVDSQVTMMFWYRQQPGQSLTLIATANQGSEATYESGFVIDKFPISRPNLTFSTLTVSNMSPEDSSIYLCSVETGSSQETQYFGPGTRLLVL.

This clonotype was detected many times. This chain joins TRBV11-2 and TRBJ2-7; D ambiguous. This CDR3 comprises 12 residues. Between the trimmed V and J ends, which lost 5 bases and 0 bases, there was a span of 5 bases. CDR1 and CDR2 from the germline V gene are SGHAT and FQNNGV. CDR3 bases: TGTGCCAGCAGCCAGAGCTCCTACGAGCAGTACTTC. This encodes CASSQSSYEQYF.

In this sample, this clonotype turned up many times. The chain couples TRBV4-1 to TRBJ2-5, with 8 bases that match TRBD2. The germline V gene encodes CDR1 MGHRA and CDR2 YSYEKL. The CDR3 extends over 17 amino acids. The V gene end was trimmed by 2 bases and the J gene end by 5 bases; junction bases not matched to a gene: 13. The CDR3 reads CASSQTESGGVRETQYF. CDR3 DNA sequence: TGCGCCAGCAGCCAAACTGAGAGCGGGGGAGTGAGGGAGACCCAGTACTTC.

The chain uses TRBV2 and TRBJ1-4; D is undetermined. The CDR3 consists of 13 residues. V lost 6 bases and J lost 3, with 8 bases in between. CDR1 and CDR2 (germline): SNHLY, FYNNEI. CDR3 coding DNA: TGTGCCAGCAGGGGCCTCCCTAATGAAAAACTGTTTTTT. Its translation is CASRGLPNEKLFF.

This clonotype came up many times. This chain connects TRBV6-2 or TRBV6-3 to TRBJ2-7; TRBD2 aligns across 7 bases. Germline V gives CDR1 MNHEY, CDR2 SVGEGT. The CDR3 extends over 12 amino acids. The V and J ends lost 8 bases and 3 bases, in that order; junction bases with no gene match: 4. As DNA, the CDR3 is TGTGCCAGCTCATCGGGGGGCTACGAGCAGTACTTC. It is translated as CASSSGGYEQYF.